A single sample gave rise to the 29 T cell receptor beta chains below, sequenced in a study of T-cell reconstitution after alpha-beta-depleted transplantation in children. Unique molecular identifiers were incorporated during preparation of the TCRbeta library. TCRdb reanalysed the PCR reads using MiXCR and keeps one entry per CDR3 protein. The sample has 550,000 to 800,000 distinct CDR3 sequences, about an eighth seen once. The sample consisted of PBMCs, taken before TCRalphabeta/CD19-depleted stem cell transplant. These receptors all come from a girl aged 2 to 9 with congenital amegakaryocytic thrombocytopenia, due to receive a stem cell transplant.

This clonotype was counted many times. The chain uses TRBV12-3 or TRBV12-4 and TRBJ1-1; D is uncertain. The V end was cut by 0 bases, the J end by 11 bases, with 16 bases between. The CDR3 loop spans 14 amino acids. CDR3 sequence: CASSLAPQSRRAFF. The CDR3 DNA follows: TGTGCCAGCAGTTTAGCGCCCCAATCAAGGAGGGCTTTCTTT.

This clonotype was found many times. The genes are TRBV20-1 and TRBJ2-1; TRBD1 matches at 7 bases. Germline lookup yields CDR1 DFQATT and CDR2 SNEGSKA (reference sequence). CDR3 length: 13 amino acids. V gave up 6 bases and J gave up 3 bases; unmatched junction bases: 5. The CDR3 nucleotides are TGCAGTGCCACGGGACAGTACTACAATGAGCAGTTCTTC. Encoded protein: CSATGQYYNEQFF.

The sample holds many counts of this clonotype. The genes are TRBV20-1 and TRBJ2-1; no firm D call. V was clipped by 6 bases and J by 6 bases, with 12 bases between them. Per germline, CDR1 DFQATT and CDR2 SNEGSKA (reference sequence). This CDR3 spans 12 amino acids. Written as DNA, the CDR3 is TGCAGTGCGAGCGCCAGGACCAATGAGCAGTTCTTC. Translation gives CSASARTNEQFF.

This clonotype was observed at least ten times. V and J are TRBV12-3 or TRBV12-4 and TRBJ2-5; possible D gene TRBD2, 5 bases. With 3 bases removed from V and 7 bases from J, the gap between germline ends came to 18 bases. The CDR3 totals 15 residues. The CDR3 DNA sequence: TGTGCCAGCAGTTTTCGCGAGGGCCCCCCGGCGACCCAGTACTTC. Its translation: CASSFREGPPATQYF.

The J gene is TRBJ2-7, the V gene TRBV5-1; 10 nucleotides agree with TRBD2. CDR3 size: 22 residues. In germline, CDR1 is SGHRS, CDR2 YFSETQ. The trim removed 2 bases at V and 3 bases at J, leaving 26 bases unmatched. CDR3 bases: TGCGCCAGCAGCTTTTTTCGGTCGTTCGAGGGGTCGACCGGGACTAGCGTCTACGAGCAGTACTTC. It codes for CASSFFRSFEGSTGTSVYEQYF.

This clonotype was counted many times. V is TRBV29-1 and J is TRBJ2-3; D remains unclear. The CDR3 totals 13 residues. Germline V gene data show CDR1 as SQVTM and CDR2 as ANQGSEA. With 5 bases removed from V and 4 bases from J, the gap between germline ends came to 13 bases. The CDR3 DNA reads TGCAGCGTTCGGCCTCGCCTGGCAGATACGCAGTATTTT. Its protein product is CSVRPRLADTQYF.

This clonotype showed up many times. The J gene is TRBJ2-7, the V gene TRBV12-3 or TRBV12-4; 7 nucleotides line up with TRBD1. The junction had 0 bases not matched to a gene; V was cut back by 3 bases and J by 4 bases. The CDR3 is made up of 12 amino acids. The CDR3 nucleotides read TGTGCCAGCAGTTTGGACAGGTACGAGCAGTACTTC. Protein product: CASSLDRYEQYF.

This clonotype was observed at least ten times. V usage is TRBV5-1 and J usage is TRBJ2-1, with TRBD2 matching 7 bases. This CDR3 contains 14 residues. CDR1 and CDR2 (germline): SGHRS, YFSETQ. The junction had 2 bases not matched to a gene; V was cut back by 2 bases and J by 3 bases. CDR3 nucleotides: TGCGCCAGCAGCTTAACTAGCGTCTACAATGAGCAGTTCTTC. Its protein is CASSLTSVYNEQFF.

The rearrangement joins TRBV29-1 to TRBJ2-6; D is undetermined. This CDR3 comprises 18 residues. V lost 6 bases and J lost 4, with 25 bases in between. Germline V gives CDR1 SQVTM, CDR2 ANQGSEA. Here the CDR3 reads CSVLGLATASRGANVLTF. The CDR3 bases are TGCAGCGTCCTCGGTCTGGCTACCGCCAGCCGAGGGGCCAACGTCCTGACTTTC.

Ten or more counts support this clonotype. The genes are TRBV12-3 or TRBV12-4 and TRBJ2-7; TRBD2 agrees at 12 bases. This CDR3 has 14 residues. V dropped 8 bases and J dropped 4; count of bases not matched to a gene: 6. The CDR3 DNA sequence: TGTGCCAGCCAGGCGACTAGCGGGGGTTACGAGCAGTACTTC. Amino acids: CASQATSGGYEQYF.

This chain connects TRBV5-6 to TRBJ2-1; weak D call: TRBD1 (9 bases). The V gene's germline CDR1 is SGHDT and CDR2 YYEEEE. CDR3 length equals 18 residues. The V end was cut by 0 bases, the J end by 4 bases, with 20 bases between. The CDR3 coding sequence is TGTGCCAGCAGCTTGGGGGGACAGGGATCTAGCGGGTACAATGAGCAGTTCTTC. Residues: CASSLGGQGSSGYNEQFF.

This clonotype was seen a few times. The chain has TRBV19 and TRBJ2-5; maybe TRBD2 (5 bases). CDR3 length: 15 residues. The V gene lost 1 base and the J gene lost 3 bases, with 12 bases spanning the gap. The germline V gene has CDR1 LNHDA and CDR2 SQIVND (reference sequence). The CDR3 sequence is CASSIGGGTKETQYF. The CDR3 DNA is TGTGCCAGTAGTATAGGTGGAGGAACAAAAGAGACCCAGTACTTC.

This clonotype was counted ten times or more. The CDR3 spells CASSERDRGSNQPQHF. The CDR3 bases are TGTGCCAGCAGTGAACGTGACAGGGGAAGCAATCAGCCCCAGCATTTT. This chain links TRBV6-1 with TRBJ1-5; TRBD1 matches 8 bases. The CDR3 spans 16 residues. J was trimmed by 1 base and V by 2 bases; bases with no gene match: 4. Germline assignment: CDR1 MNHNS and CDR2 SASEGT.

The chain carries TRBV6-5 and TRBJ1-2; D unclear. Between the trimmed V and J ends, which lost 2 bases and 3 bases, there was a span of 7 bases. Germline CDR1 is MNHEY and CDR2 is SVGAGI. The CDR3 extends over 13 amino acids. CDR3 region: CASSYGAYYGYTF. The CDR3 DNA sequence: TGTGCCAGCAGTTACGGCGCTTACTATGGCTACACCTTC.

The chain carries TRBV5-6 and TRBJ2-3; 8 bases align to TRBD2. Per the germline V gene, CDR1 is SGHDT and CDR2 is YYEEEE. The V gene end was trimmed by 3 bases and the J gene end by 3 bases; junction bases not matched to a gene: 9. This CDR3 spans 16 amino acids. The CDR3 region has the DNA TGTGCCAGCAGCTCGGGAGCGGGAGTGAGTACAGATACGCAGTATTTT. Amino acids: CASSSGAGVSTDTQYF.

This clonotype was observed a few times. This chain uses TRBV15 with TRBJ2-7; tentative D call: TRBD2 (6 bases). The CDR3 spans 19 residues. Trimming shortened V by 0 bases and J by 0 bases, and 21 bases separated the two germline ends. Germline V gives CDR1 LNHNV, CDR2 YYDKDF (reference sequence). CDR3 DNA: TGTGCCACCAGCAGAGATACCCTGATAGGGGACTCTACCTCCTACGAGCAGTACTTC. This translates into CATSRDTLIGDSTSYEQYF.

V is TRBV18 and J is TRBJ2-5; TRBD2 aligns across 13 bases. The CDR3 runs 19 residues. Germline loops: CDR1 KGHSH, CDR2 LQKENI. Trimming removed 5 bases from V and 0 bases from J; junction bases left unmatched: 12. CDR3 bases: TGTGCCAGCTCATTACCGGGACTAGCGGGAACATGGTACCAAGAGACCCAGTACTTC. Protein sequence: CASSLPGLAGTWYQETQYF.

In this sample, this clonotype turned up a few times. V is TRBV27 and J is TRBJ2-6; D gene ambiguous. V lost 6 bases and J 2 bases, leaving 5 bases between the germline ends. This CDR3 contains 13 residues. Germline lookup yields CDR1 MNHEY and CDR2 SMNVEV (reference sequence). CDR3 in amino acids: CASSPPGANVLTF. The CDR3 DNA reads as TGTGCCAGCAGCCCTCCTGGGGCCAACGTCCTGACTTTC.

This clonotype was seen a few times. This chain links TRBV12-3 or TRBV12-4 with TRBJ1-2; perhaps TRBD1 as D (6 bases). This CDR3 region has 13 residues. Deletions cut 5 bases from V and 8 bases from J, with 15 bases between. Written as DNA, the CDR3 is TGTGCCAGCAGTGCAATGTACAGGGAAGGCTACACCTTC. Protein product: CASSAMYREGYTF.

J is TRBJ2-1 and V is TRBV20-1, with D perhaps matching TRBD2 (6 bases). CDR1 and CDR2 from the germline V gene are DFQATT and SNEGSKA (reference sequence). The CDR3 has 13 amino acids. With 8 bases removed from V and 0 bases from J, the gap between germline ends came to 11 bases. The CDR3 region has the DNA TGCAGTTTGGACGGGAGCTCCTACAATGAGCAGTTCTTC. This translates into CSLDGSSYNEQFF.

This clonotype was observed at least ten times. The J gene is TRBJ2-1, the V gene TRBV3-1, with D maybe TRBD2 (6 bases). The germline CDR1 and CDR2 sequences are LGHDT and YNNKEL (reference sequence). CDR3 length equals 12 residues. V dropped 10 bases and J dropped 0 bases, with 7 bases sitting between them. The CDR3 DNA reads TGTGCCACGGGACTCTCCTACAATGAGCAGTTCTTC. This gives the protein CATGLSYNEQFF.

This chain links TRBV5-6 with TRBJ2-1; D possibly corresponds to TRBD2 (6 bases). CDR3 length: 22 residues. Trimming took off 3 bases at V and 0 bases at J, with 31 bases between the two ends. The V gene's germline CDR1 is SGHDT and CDR2 YYEEEE. The DNA for the CDR3 is TGTGCCAGCAGCTGGTCCTTTACTCCGGGACTGGTAATGGTGGGCTCCTACAATGAGCAGTTCTTC. Translated: CASSWSFTPGLVMVGSYNEQFF.

V and J are TRBV4-1 and TRBJ2-6; the match to TRBD2 covers 9 bases. V shed 4 bases and J 0 bases; nucleotides not matched to a gene: 7. This CDR3 has 18 amino acids. Germline V gene sequence: CDR1 MGHRA, CDR2 YSYEKL. The CDR3 DNA follows: TGCGCCAGCAGCCTGGCTAGCGGGATTGTCTCTGGGGCCAACGTCCTGACTTTC. This translates into CASSLASGIVSGANVLTF.

There are a few counts of this clonotype. The chain employs TRBV29-1 and TRBJ1-2; 7 positions match TRBD1. CDR1 and CDR2 (germline): SQVTM, ANQGSEA. Unmatched junction bases numbered 15, after V lost 3 bases and J lost 8 bases. There are 15 residues in the CDR3. The CDR3: CSVEFGGDRAVGYTF. The DNA for the CDR3 is TGCAGCGTTGAGTTTGGGGGGGACAGAGCAGTCGGCTACACCTTC.

This clonotype was recorded many times. The gene calls are TRBV12-3 or TRBV12-4 and TRBJ1-5; D is uncertain. This CDR3 comprises 12 residues. V lost 3 bases, J lost 6 bases, and 6 bases lay in between. CDR3 amino acids: CASSFDSQPQHF. The DNA for the CDR3 is TGTGCCAGCAGTTTCGATTCTCAGCCCCAGCATTTT.

The J gene is TRBJ2-1, the V gene TRBV28; no definite D call. Per germline, CDR1 MDHEN and CDR2 SYDVKM. This CDR3 has 15 residues. With 4 bases removed from V and 8 bases from J, the gap between germline ends came to 18 bases. The CDR3 region is CASSYFPAIGDEQFF. CDR3 coding DNA: TGTGCCAGCAGTTATTTCCCCGCGATAGGCGATGAGCAGTTCTTC.

The chain employs TRBV5-5 and TRBJ2-2; 8 bases map to TRBD2. Losses at the gene ends were 2 bases for V and 0 bases for J; bases not matched to a gene: 6. Germline CDR1 is SGHKS and CDR2 is YYEKEE (reference sequence). This CDR3 spans 17 amino acids. CDR3 coding DNA: TGTGCCAGCAGCTTCTTTAATAGCGGGGCGAACACCGGGGAGCTGTTTTTT. This gives the protein CASSFFNSGANTGELFF.

This clonotype has only a few counts. The chain recombines TRBV7-9 with TRBJ1-5; tentatively, D is TRBD1 (6 bases). V was cut by 4 bases and J by 0 bases, with 16 bases left in between. The CDR3 totals 17 residues. Germline CDR1 and CDR2: SEHNR and FQNEAQ (reference sequence). The CDR3 DNA reads as TGTGCCAGCAGCTATGAGACAGGATCTTATAGCAATCAGCCCCAGCATTTT. Protein: CASSYETGSYSNQPQHF.

This clonotype was recorded a few times. The rearrangement joins TRBV21-1 to TRBJ1-1; the D segment call TRBD1 is taken from the table without a DNA check. TRBV21-1 is a documented pseudogene. This CDR3 is 12 amino acids long. The CDR3 protein is CASSSPRAEAFF. The CDR3 bases are TGTGCCAGCAGCTCCCCCAGGGCTGAAGCTTTCTTT.